Listed here are 21 T cell receptor beta chains from one sample, sequenced in a study of CD8 T cells in Susac syndrome (dated by TCRdb to about 2019). The library was prepared using the immunoSEQ multiplex PCR assay. RNA was extracted with the RNeasy kit and roughly 0.45 to 1 ug was reverse transcribed using random hexamers. TCRdb itself trimmed the public reads at Q25 with fastp, ran MiXCR and retained productive beta chains. When rows share a CDR3 protein, they turn into one entry using the most common DNA and genes. The sample has approximately 110,000 distinct CDR3 sequences on record, over 90% of them singletons. Roughly 0.29% of the sample rests with the top ten. The specimen sequenced was CD8+ T cells from PBMCs. Receptors originate from a human donor with multiple sclerosis.

The V gene is TRBV28, the J gene TRBJ1-2; the match to TRBD1 covers 7 bases. Germline CDR1 and CDR2: MDHEN and SYDVKM. CDR3 size: 14 residues. The V segment lost 2 bases and the J segment 6 bases; nucleotides outside the gene matches: 6. Here the CDR3 DNA reads TGTGCCAGCAGTTTACTCAACAGGGGCGATGGCTACACCTTC. As protein: CASSLLNRGDGYTF.

The CDR3 sequence is CASTPGTANYGYTF. CDR3 coding DNA: TGTGCCAGCACTCCCGGGACAGCCAACTATGGCTACACCTTC. This sequence joins TRBV2 and TRBJ1-2, with 7 bases identical to TRBD1. The germline V gene has CDR1 SNHLY and CDR2 FYNNEI. V lost 7 bases and J lost 2; bases outside the gene matches: 7. CDR3 length: 14 amino acids.

The chain couples TRBV6-5 to TRBJ2-7, with D possibly TRBD2 on 5 matching bases. Trimming took 5 bases from V and 2 from J, leaving 10 bases between them. The V gene's germline CDR1 is MNHEY and CDR2 SVGAGI. The CDR3 has 13 amino acids. CDR3 DNA sequence: TGTGCCAGCAGTGCCTCCGGGGCCTACGAGCAGTACGTC. Translating gives CASSASGAYEQYV.

The V gene is TRBV6-2 or TRBV6-3, the J gene TRBJ1-5; D perhaps matches TRBD1 (5 bases). The CDR3 totals 14 residues. Trimming took 2 bases from V and 6 from J, leaving 11 bases between them. Germline values: CDR1 MNHEY, CDR2 SVGEGT. CDR3: CASSYAGGSQPQHF. CDR3 DNA: TGTGCCAGCAGTTACGCGGGGGGAAGTCAGCCCCAGCATTTT.

The V call is TRBV11-2, the J call TRBJ2-3; TRBD2 aligns across 15 bases. V was pared by 4 bases and J by 0 bases, with 11 bases of the junction left unmatched. The V gene's germline CDR1 is SGHAT and CDR2 FQNNGV. The CDR3 runs 20 residues. The CDR3 nucleotides read TGTGCCAGCAGCTCCAACGATCCGGGACTAGCGGGAGGAAGCACAGATACGCAGTATTTT. Its translation: CASSSNDPGLAGGSTDTQYF.

The count of this clonotype is one. The rearrangement uses TRBV20-1 and TRBJ2-7; 11 nucleotides align to TRBD1. This CDR3 spans 13 amino acids. The J segment lost 6 bases and the V segment lost 3 bases, leaving 4 bases of the junction unmatched. Germline CDR1 DFQATT, CDR2 SNEGSKA (reference sequence). CDR3 sequence (DNA): TGCAGTGCTAGGGACAGGGGGCTCTTCGAGCAGTACTTC. Translating it yields CSARDRGLFEQYF.

This clonotype was recorded once. The chain carries TRBV7-9 and TRBJ2-7; D possibly matches TRBD1 or TRBD2 (6 bases each). Trimming removed 3 bases from V and 3 bases from J, with 12 bases in between. Per germline, CDR1 SEHNR and CDR2 FQNEAQ (reference sequence). CDR3 size: 14 residues. DNA for the CDR3: TGTGCCAGCAGCTTGGAAGGGGGGCTCTACGAGCAGTACGTC. Protein product: CASSLEGGLYEQYV.

This chain joins TRBV27 and TRBJ2-1, with 9 bases matching TRBD2. Germline V lookup: CDR1 MNHEY, CDR2 SMNVEV (reference sequence). V gave up 5 bases and J gave up 1 base; unmatched junction bases: 6. This CDR3 comprises 16 residues. This chain's CDR3 is CASSLYSGRSYNEQFF. CDR3 coding DNA: TGTGCCAGCAGTCTCTACAGCGGGAGGTCCTACAATGAGCAGTTCTTC.

The chain is built from TRBV7-9 and TRBJ2-5, with TRBD1 matching over 9 bases. Germline assignment: CDR1 SEHNR and CDR2 FQNEAQ (reference sequence). J was trimmed by 4 bases and V by 5 bases; bases with no gene match: 5. The CDR3 contains 14 residues. The CDR3 DNA follows: TGTGCCAGCAGCAACAGGGGGCCGAGAGAGACCCAGTACTTC. Amino acid sequence: CASSNRGPRETQYF.

This clonotype has a handful of counts. The chain couples TRBV27 to TRBJ1-5; D ambiguous. CDR3 size: 12 residues. The germline CDR1 and CDR2 sequences are MNHEY and SMNVEV (reference sequence). Trimming shortened V by 4 bases and J by 7 bases, and 8 bases separated the two germline ends. The chain's CDR3 is CASSSGNQPQHF. CDR3 nucleotides: TGTGCCAGCAGTTCGGGGAACCAGCCCCAGCATTTT.

This clonotype occurred a few times. The genes are TRBV7-2 and TRBJ2-1; no reliable D call. The CDR3 sequence is 12 residues long. With 5 bases removed from V and 9 bases from J, the gap between germline ends came to 11 bases. From germline, CDR1 is SGHTA and CDR2 FQGNSA. This CDR3 is CASSAGNLEQFF. CDR3 DNA sequence: TGTGCCAGCAGCGCAGGAAACCTTGAGCAGTTCTTC.

This chain uses TRBV6-2 or TRBV6-3 with TRBJ2-1; 11 bases line up with TRBD2. The CDR3 extends over 18 amino acids. The junction had 4 bases not matched to a gene; V was cut back by 0 bases and J by 0 bases. Germline values: CDR1 MNHEY, CDR2 SVGEGT. The CDR3 protein is CASSYSRTSGSSYNEQFF. CDR3 bases: TGTGCCAGCAGTTACTCACGAACTAGCGGGAGCTCCTACAATGAGCAGTTCTTC.

The chain uses TRBV4-1 and TRBJ2-3; maybe TRBD2 (5 bases). Germline values: CDR1 MGHRA, CDR2 YSYEKL. This CDR3 has 17 amino acids. Trimming left V 0 bases short and J 2 bases short, with 15 bases between. The CDR3 loop is CASSQDRLARYTDTQYF. The CDR3, as DNA: TGCGCCAGCAGCCAAGATCGCCTAGCACGGTACACAGATACGCAGTATTTT.

This clonotype has a single count. The chain employs TRBV20-1 and TRBJ2-1; D perhaps matches TRBD2 (5 bases). Between the trimmed V and J ends, which lost 0 bases and 1 base, there was a span of 10 bases. Germline loops: CDR1 DFQATT, CDR2 SNEGSKA (reference sequence). The CDR3 runs 15 residues. Here the CDR3 reads CSARDQRESYNEQFF. Written as DNA, the CDR3 is TGCAGTGCTAGAGATCAGAGGGAATCCTACAATGAGCAGTTCTTC.

This chain links TRBV11-2 with TRBJ1-3, with 7 bases that match TRBD1. This CDR3 is built from 15 residues. The V segment lost 7 bases and the J segment 6 bases; nucleotides outside the gene matches: 12. CDR1 and CDR2 from the germline V gene are SGHAT and FQNNGV. The CDR3 loop reads CASTSFDRAENTIYF. The CDR3, as DNA: TGTGCCAGCACCTCCTTTGACAGGGCTGAAAACACCATATATTTT. The whole variable domain, remainder taken from reference TRBV11-2 and TRBJ1-3, is EAGVAQSPRYKIIEKRQSVAFWCNPISGHATLYWYQQILGQGPKLLIQFQNNGVVDDSQLPKDRFSAERLKGVDSTLKIQPAKLEDSAVYLCASTSFDRAENTIYFGEGSWLTVV.

This rearrangement joins TRBV29-1 to TRBJ1-2; D gene uncertain. CDR1 is SQVTM, CDR2 ANQGSEA, per germline. This CDR3 is 14 amino acids long. V dropped 4 bases and J dropped 6 bases, with 18 bases sitting between them. For the CDR3, the DNA is TGCAGCGTTGTCGGCGGGCCGGGGTGGGATGGCTACACCTTC. Translation: CSVVGGPGWDGYTF.

The rearrangement joins TRBV7-9 to TRBJ2-7; D possibly corresponds to TRBD2 (7 bases). The CDR3 spans 15 residues. Between the trimmed V and J ends, which lost 4 bases and 5 bases, there was a span of 18 bases. Germline CDR1 and CDR2: SEHNR and FQNEAQ (reference sequence). The DNA of the CDR3 is TGTGCCAGCAGCTCCCCAGGGGTGGGGGGGAACGAGCAGTACTTC. This translates into CASSSPGVGGNEQYF.

The chain is built from TRBV7-9 and TRBJ2-1; TRBD2 matches 10 bases. CDR1 is SEHNR and CDR2 is FQNEAQ in the germline V gene (reference sequence). The V gene end was trimmed by 1 base and the J gene end by 8 bases; junction bases not matched to a gene: 5. The CDR3 sequence is 15 residues long. CDR3 loop: CASSLGAGGHDEQFF. CDR3 DNA: TGTGCCAGCAGCTTAGGAGCGGGGGGGCACGATGAGCAGTTCTTC.

V usage is TRBV6-5 and J usage is TRBJ2-1, with 9 bases fitting TRBD2. V trimming: 4 bases; J trimming: 7 bases; junction bases outside the gene matches: 8. CDR3 length: 15 amino acids. Germline V gives CDR1 MNHEY, CDR2 SVGAGI. The chain's CDR3 is CASSLLGLAGNEQFF. The DNA of the CDR3 is TGTGCCAGCAGTTTGTTGGGACTAGCAGGTAATGAGCAGTTCTTC.

This chain connects TRBV5-6 to TRBJ2-5; 7 bases agree with TRBD1. The germline CDR1 and CDR2 sequences are SGHDT and YYEEEE. Germline trimming cut 4 bases from V and 2 bases from J; bases unmatched to any gene: 5. This CDR3 is built from 14 residues. The CDR3, as DNA: TGTGCCAGCAGCGACAGGGACCGGCAAGAGACCCAGTACTTC. Protein: CASSDRDRQETQYF.

This clonotype was seen just once. V is TRBV7-3 and J is TRBJ2-7; TRBD2 agrees at 8 bases. J was trimmed by 1 base and V by 2 bases; bases with no gene match: 4. Germline assignment: CDR1 SGHTA and CDR2 FQGTGA. This CDR3 comprises 15 residues. CDR3 DNA sequence: TGTGCCAGCAGCTTATACGGGGGGGCTTCCTACGAGCAGTACTTC. This sequence encodes CASSLYGGASYEQYF.